This T cell receptor (beta chain) is from a study of cytomegalovirus exposure and HLA in healthy donors. Study-wide results and limits: An analysis that was carried out later associated 15,000 to 20,000 TCR beta sequences with HLA alleles at 0.05 false discovery rate.

PCR primers comprised 60 Vbeta and 13 Jbeta primers. The table came from immunoSEQ multiplex PCR; TCRdb's copy has only in-frame clones and leaves some out. The table shows about 150,000 clones, with 79% occurring only once. Of note for this clone: As yet, its antigen is unknown.

The sequence was collected from a man aged 45 to 65 in good health and CMV-seropositive. The sequenced sample was PBMCs.

CDR3 sequence reads: CASSAEGQLPTDTQYF. In DNA, the CDR3 is TGTGCCAGCAGTGCCGAAGGACAGCTCCCCACAGATACGCAGTATTTT. V usage is TRBV6-4 and J usage is TRBJ2-3, with a tentative D call TRBD1 (6 bases). Trimming cost V 4 bases and J 2 bases, with 16 bases left between them. The V gene's germline CDR1 is MRHNA and CDR2 SNTAGT. This CDR3 spans 16 amino acids.